This TCR beta chain emerged from a study of human T cells and chemical hapten exposure listed by TCRdb under 2021. With respect to the entire study: For sensitization, 2% DPC in acetone was applied to a roughly 2 cm by roughly 2 cm area of upper inner arm skin. Libraries were pooled for sequencing, and variation in per-sample TCR yields was attributed mainly to small differences in library volumes within the pool. Patch tests used Finn chambers with 0.01% DPC on the upper back, scored after 6 days by International Contact Dermatitis Research Group standards. Patient blood was sampled pre-sensitization (week 0) and at 2, 6 and about 24 weeks after DPC sensitization. The patient cohort, mostly female, included alopecia areata with under or over 50% scalp involvement, alopecia totalis and alopecia universalis. Peripheral blood TCR repertoire changes were tracked in vivo in alopecia patients during primary and secondary sensitization to the hapten diphenylcyclopropenone (DPC). Twenty-nine alopecia patients provided blood for TCR sequencing at one to four time points (pre-sensitization, 2, 6 and 24 weeks). Weekly therapeutic DPC doses were additionally applied to the scalp of patients throughout the roughly 26-week study period. General findings and caveats noted by the study authors: Significantly more large CDR3 similarity clusters were formed by expanded TCRs than by pre-sensitization or healthy control sets, consistent with antigen-driven responses. A positive correlation was found between the number of PT1 expanded TCRs and patch test score, with significance reached at thresholds 8, 16 and 32 but not 4. Because every patient had alopecia, a presumed autoimmune disease, the patients' immune response might differ from that of healthy individuals. Repeated subsampling changed both the strength of the expansion versus patch-test correlation and the threshold at which that correlation became significant. The number of TCRs above 1 in 1000 frequency did not change with DPC sensitization; there was no evidence of global repertoire structure alterations.

CDR1 and CDR2 (MGHRA, YSYEKL) derive from the germline V gene. V was cut back by 3 bases and J by 0 bases, leaving a gap of 23 bases between them. The CDR3 spans 19 residues, from the cysteine through the phenylalanine. The DNA shown is the 57-base CDR3, in frame from base 1. The time point label for this specimen denotes: pre-sensitization, week 0. This specimen's treatment or condition label, per the study, means: therapeutic diphenylcyclopropenone sensitization with weekly scalp DPC. At each patch-test visit, blood was drawn before the patch test was applied. Patients were eligible if aged 18 to 70, diagnosed with alopecia and judged suitable for DPC therapy, and pregnant patients were excluded. Unfractionated whole blood was collected in Tempus Blood RNA tubes, and total RNA was extracted from that blood. The method was RACE. The instrument given in TCRdb is NextSeq 500. During library preparation, unique molecular identifiers were attached to individual cDNA molecules so that TCRs could be counted in a quantitative, reproducible way. Each blood RNA sample was used to sequence both TCR alpha and TCR beta chains. The authors' pipeline ran thus. Samples had a median of about 90,000 TCRs, with a range from roughly 23,224 to 700,000. V, J and CDR3 annotation of the TCR reads was carried out using the Decombinator software suite. For PS versus PT1 abundance plots, all samples were subsampled to the same number of TCRs (28,000). TCRs were defined as expanded if absent before sensitization and observed at least eight times at the 2-week time point. The public reads were quality trimmed at Q25 with fastp and then assembled into clones with MiXCR by TCRdb, keeping productive beta chains. Identical CDR3 proteins give one entry, which carries the most common genes and DNA. The V and J calls, along with clone size, are taken from TCRdb and not from the paper's own processing. For this sample there are 300,000 to 450,000 distinct CDR3 sequences; approximately 5.1% appear just once. The ten largest clones take up approximately 2.4% of the sample.

As regards this clonotype: What antigen it recognizes has not been identified. The sample holds no much larger clone one base away, and base qualities are not on file.

The sequence came from a woman in her forties or fifties with alopecia areata. Some clones in this sample may be carry-over from other donors' samples. This chain is built from TRBV4-1 and TRBJ1-1, and TRBD1 may be the D gene, going by 6 matching bases. This specimen consisted of whole blood, obtained in connection with sensitization to the hapten diphenylcyclopropenone (DPC). Read as DNA, the sequence is TGCGCCAGCAGCCACGCTAGGGGCAGGGAAGGGGACATGAACACTGAAGCTTTCTTT. It specifies CASSHARGREGDMNTEAFF.